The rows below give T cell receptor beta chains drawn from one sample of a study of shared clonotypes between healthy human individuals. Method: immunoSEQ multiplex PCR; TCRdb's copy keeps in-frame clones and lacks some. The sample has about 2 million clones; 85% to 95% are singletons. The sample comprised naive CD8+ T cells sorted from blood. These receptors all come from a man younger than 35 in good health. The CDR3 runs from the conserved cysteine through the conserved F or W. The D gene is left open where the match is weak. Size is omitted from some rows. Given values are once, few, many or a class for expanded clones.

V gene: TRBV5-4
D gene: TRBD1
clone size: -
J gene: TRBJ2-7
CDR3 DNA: TGTGCCAGCAGCGACTGGGACAGCCCCGGGTACGAGCAGTACTTC
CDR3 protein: CASSDWDSPGYEQYF

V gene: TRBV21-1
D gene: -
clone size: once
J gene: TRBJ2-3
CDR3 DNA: TGTGCCAGCAGCAAAGCTGAGACAGGGGGCGCGACCGCAGATACGCAGTATTTT
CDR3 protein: CASSKAETGGATADTQYF

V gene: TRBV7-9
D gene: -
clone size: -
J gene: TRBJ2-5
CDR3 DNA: TGTGCCAGCAGCTTAGCACAGGGTCGCCAAGAGACCCAGTACTTC
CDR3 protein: CASSLAQGRQETQYF

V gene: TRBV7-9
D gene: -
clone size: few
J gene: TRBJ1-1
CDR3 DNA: TGTGCCAGCAGCTTCGGGGAAACTGAAGCTTTCTTT
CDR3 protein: CASSFGETEAFF

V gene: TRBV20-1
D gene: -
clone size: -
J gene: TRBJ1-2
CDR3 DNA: TGCAGTGCTTGGGACGGATATGGCTACACCTTC
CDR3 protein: CSAWDGYGYTF

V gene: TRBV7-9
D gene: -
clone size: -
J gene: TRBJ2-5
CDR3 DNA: TGTGCCAGCAGCTTAGTACAGACGGAGGAGACCCAGTACTTC
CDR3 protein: CASSLVQTEETQYF

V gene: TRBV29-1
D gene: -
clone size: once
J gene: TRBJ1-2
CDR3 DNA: TGCAGCGTTCGGGGGAACTATGGCTACACCTTC
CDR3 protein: CSVRGNYGYTF

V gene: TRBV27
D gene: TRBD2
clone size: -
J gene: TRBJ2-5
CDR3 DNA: TGTGCCAGCAGTTTATCGCGGGGGTTCGGGGAGACCCAGTACTTC
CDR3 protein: CASSLSRGFGETQYF

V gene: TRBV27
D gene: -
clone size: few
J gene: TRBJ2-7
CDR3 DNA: TGTGCCAGCAGTTTATCAAGGTCCTACGAGCAGTACTTC
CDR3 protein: CASSLSRSYEQYF

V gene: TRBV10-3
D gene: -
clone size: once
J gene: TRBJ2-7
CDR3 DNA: TGTGCCATCAGTGAGTCTATCGGGGGACCCGGGGACGAGCAGTACTTC
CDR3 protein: CAISESIGGPGDEQYF

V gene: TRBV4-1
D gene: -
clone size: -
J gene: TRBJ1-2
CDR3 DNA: TGCGCCAGCAGCCAAGATCCCGGCTCTCAAAACTATGGCTACACCTTC
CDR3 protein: CASSQDPGSQNYGYTF

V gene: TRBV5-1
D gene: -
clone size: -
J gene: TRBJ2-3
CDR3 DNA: TGCGCCAGCAGCTTGACACCTCGAGCATACAAACCAGATACGCAGTATTTT
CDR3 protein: CASSLTPRAYKPDTQYF

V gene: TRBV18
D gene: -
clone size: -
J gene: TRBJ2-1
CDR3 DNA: TGTGCCAGCTCACCAGTAACGGGTTACAATGAGCAGTTCTTC
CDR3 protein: CASSPVTGYNEQFF

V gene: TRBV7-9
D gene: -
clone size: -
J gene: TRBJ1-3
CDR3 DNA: TGTGCCAGCAGTCAAGCAGGTGGAAACACCATATATTTT
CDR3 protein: CASSQAGGNTIYF

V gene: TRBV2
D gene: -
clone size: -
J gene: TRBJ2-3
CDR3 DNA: TGTGCCAGCAGTGGAGACTCAAGCACAGATACGCAGTATTTT
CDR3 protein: CASSGDSSTDTQYF

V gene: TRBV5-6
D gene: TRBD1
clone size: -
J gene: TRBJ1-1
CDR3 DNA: TGTGCCAGCAGTGACAGGGGGCTGGTGAACACTGAAGCTTTCTTT
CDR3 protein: CASSDRGLVNTEAFF

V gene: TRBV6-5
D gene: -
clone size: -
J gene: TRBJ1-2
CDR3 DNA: TGTGCCAGCAGTTACCCGGGAGGGTTGGGCGGCTACACCTTC
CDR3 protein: CASSYPGGLGGYTF

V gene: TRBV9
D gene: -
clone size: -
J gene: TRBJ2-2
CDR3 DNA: TGTGCCAGCAGCGTAGGGAGTACCGGGGAGCTGTTTTTT
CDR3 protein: CASSVGSTGELFF

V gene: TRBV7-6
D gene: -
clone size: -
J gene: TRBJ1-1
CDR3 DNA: TGTGCCAGCAGCTTGATGGGGAAGGTCACTGAAGCTTTCTTT
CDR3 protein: CASSLMGKVTEAFF

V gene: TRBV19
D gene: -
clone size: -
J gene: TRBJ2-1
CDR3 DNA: TGTGCCAGTTCCAGGGGATCCTACAATGAGCAGTTCTTC
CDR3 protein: CASSRGSYNEQFF

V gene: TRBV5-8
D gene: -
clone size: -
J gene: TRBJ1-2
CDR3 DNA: TGTGCCAGCAGCTTTGGGGAGGGGTATGGCTACACCTTC
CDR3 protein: CASSFGEGYGYTF

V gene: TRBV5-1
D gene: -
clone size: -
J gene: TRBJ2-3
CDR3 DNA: TGCGCCAGCAGCTCAACCTCCCCCCCCTACACAGATACGCAGTATTTT
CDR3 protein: CASSSTSPPYTDTQYF

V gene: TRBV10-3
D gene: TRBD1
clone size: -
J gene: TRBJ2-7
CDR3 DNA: TGTGCCATCGGACAGGGGATATCCTACGAGCAGTACTTC
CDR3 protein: CAIGQGISYEQYF